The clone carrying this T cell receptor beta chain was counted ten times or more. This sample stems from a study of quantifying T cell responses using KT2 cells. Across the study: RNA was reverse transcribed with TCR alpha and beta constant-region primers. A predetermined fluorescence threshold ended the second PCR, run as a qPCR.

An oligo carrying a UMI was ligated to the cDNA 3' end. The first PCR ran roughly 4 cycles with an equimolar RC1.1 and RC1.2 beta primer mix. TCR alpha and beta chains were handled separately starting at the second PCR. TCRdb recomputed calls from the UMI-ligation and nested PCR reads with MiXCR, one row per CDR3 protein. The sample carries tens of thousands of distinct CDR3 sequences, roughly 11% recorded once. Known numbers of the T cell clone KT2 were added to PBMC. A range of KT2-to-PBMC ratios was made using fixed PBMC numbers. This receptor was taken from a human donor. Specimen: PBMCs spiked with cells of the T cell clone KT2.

The CDR3 protein is CASSGGENSPLHF. As DNA, the CDR3 is TGTGCCAGCAGTGGAGGGGAGAATTCACCCCTCCACTTT. V usage is TRBV6-1 and J usage is TRBJ1-6, with a tentative D call TRBD1 (5 bases). Per the germline V gene, CDR1 is MNHNS and CDR2 is SASEGT. CDR3 length equals 13 residues. The V end was cut by 4 bases, the J end by 7 bases, with 8 bases between.